Included here is one T cell receptor beta chain sequence, with context. Its antigen is not known. The data stem from a study of metastatic and nonmetastatic thyroid tumors. The overall study: Malignant thyroid and benign thyroid patients provided blood and tumor or nodule tissue whose repertoires were compared.

CDR3 length: 14 residues. Trimming shortened V by 3 bases and J by 2 bases, and 11 bases separated the two germline ends. The germline V gene encodes CDR1 SQVTM and CDR2 ANQGSEA. From the PCR reads, TCRdb re-called clones with MiXCR. The sample lists 20,000 to 25,000 clones; about 25% were seen once. Study-level points and caveats: As reported, TCR beta diversity in blood and tumor was significantly higher in malignant thyroid tumors than in benign nodules.

Nobody among the patients had been given any treatment before thyroid surgery. J is TRBJ1-3 and V is TRBV29-1, with D possibly TRBD1 on 6 matching bases. The sample consisted of tumor tissue. This TCR came from a female donor with papillary thyroid cancer or a benign thyroid nodule (not recorded which). Some clones in this sample may be carry-over from other donors' samples. CDR3 coding DNA: TGCAGCGTTGAGATGGGGGGCGCTGGAAACACCATATATTTT. This gives the protein CSVEMGGAGNTIYF. Filled out from reference TRBV29-1 and TRBJ1-3, the complete variable domain reads SAVISQKPSRDICQRGTSLTIQCQVDSQVTMMFWYRQQPGQSLTLIATANQGSEATYESGFVIDKFPISRPNLTFSTLTVSNMSPEDSSIYLCSVEMGGAGNTIYFGEGSWLTVV.